This TCR beta chain was identified in a study of CXCR3-negative and CXCR3-positive naive CD8 T cells. Study overall: Per-library TRB read counts averaged about 1.5 +/- 0.3 million, adding up to approximately 130 million in total.

The CDR3 has 12 amino acids. Germline assignment: CDR1 SGHRS and CDR2 YFSETQ. On this clonotype itself: Its target is unknown.

Study-wide results and limits: For the naive subsets, surface CD5 was similar, and TCR strength was inferred from TRB CDR3 properties. Greater hydrophobicity was found in TRB CDR3s of CXCR3-positive naive cells than of CXCR3-negative naive cells. Naive cells, whether CXCR3-negative or CXCR3-positive, had similar TRBV-TRBJ usage, while memory cells differed.

It was by 5' RACE with UMI labels that the TRB cDNA libraries were prepared. TCRdb reanalyzed the 5' RACE reads, giving one entry per CDR3 protein sequence and no DNA. Its clone listing holds about 89,000 distinct CDR3 sequences. The specimen was naive CXCR3+ CD8+ T cells from blood. Subset given: CD45RO-CCR7+CD27+CD95- naive CD8+ T cells expressing CXCR3 (TNR3+). The origin of this receptor is a human donor in good health. Some clones in this sample may be carry-over from other donors' samples. This chain joins TRBV5-1 and TRBJ2-1. CDR3 region: CASSLRANEQFF.